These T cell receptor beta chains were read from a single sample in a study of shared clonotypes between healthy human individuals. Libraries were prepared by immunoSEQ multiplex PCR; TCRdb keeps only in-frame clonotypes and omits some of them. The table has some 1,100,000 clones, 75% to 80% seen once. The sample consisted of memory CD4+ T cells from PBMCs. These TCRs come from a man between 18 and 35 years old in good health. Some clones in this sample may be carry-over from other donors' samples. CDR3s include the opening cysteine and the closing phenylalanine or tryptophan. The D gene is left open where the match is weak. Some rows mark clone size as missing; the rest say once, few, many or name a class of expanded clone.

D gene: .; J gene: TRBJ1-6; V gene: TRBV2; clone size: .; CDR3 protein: CASSGQSNNSPLHF; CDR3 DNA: TGTGCCAGCAGCGGACAGAGTAATAATTCACCCCTCCACTTT
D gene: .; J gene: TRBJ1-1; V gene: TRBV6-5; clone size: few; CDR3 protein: CASSRGLTTNTEAFF; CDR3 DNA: TGTGCCAGCAGTAGGGGCCTGACAACGAACACTGAAGCTTTCTTT
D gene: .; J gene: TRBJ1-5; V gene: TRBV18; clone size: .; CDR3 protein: CASSPVPSNQPQHF; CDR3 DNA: TGTGCCAGCTCACCGGTACCTAGCAATCAGCCCCAGCATTTT
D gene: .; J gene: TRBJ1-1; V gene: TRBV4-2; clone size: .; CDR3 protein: CASSAQGFLNTEAFF; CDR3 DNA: TGTGCCAGCAGCGCCCAGGGATTTTTGAACACTGAAGCTTTCTTT
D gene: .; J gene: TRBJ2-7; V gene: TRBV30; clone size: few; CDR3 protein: CAWSRGQPSSYEQYF; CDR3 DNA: TGTGCCTGGAGTAGAGGACAGCCCAGCTCCTACGAGCAGTACTTC
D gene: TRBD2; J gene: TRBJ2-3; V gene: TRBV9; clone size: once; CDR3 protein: CASSVGRTSGSTDTQYF; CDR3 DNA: TGTGCCAGCAGCGTAGGCCGGACTAGCGGGAGCACAGATACGCAGTATTTT
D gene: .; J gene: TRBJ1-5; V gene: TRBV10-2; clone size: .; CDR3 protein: CASSVFRDQPQHF; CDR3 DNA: TGCGCCAGCAGTGTTTTTAGGGATCAGCCCCAGCATTTT
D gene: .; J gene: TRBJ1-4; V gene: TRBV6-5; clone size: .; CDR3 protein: CASSSVWATNEKLFF; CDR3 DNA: TGTGCCAGCAGCTCAGTCTGGGCAACTAATGAAAAACTGTTTTTT
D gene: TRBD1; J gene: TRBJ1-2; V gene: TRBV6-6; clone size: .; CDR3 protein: CASSSPSGTVHGYTF; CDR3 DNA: TGTGCCAGCAGTAGCCCCTCAGGGACAGTTCATGGCTACACCTTC
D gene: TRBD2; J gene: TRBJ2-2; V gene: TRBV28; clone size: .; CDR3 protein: CASSLYSLAGVGSTGELFF; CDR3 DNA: TGTGCCAGCAGTTTATATAGCCTAGCGGGAGTCGGAAGCACCGGGGAGCTGTTTTTT
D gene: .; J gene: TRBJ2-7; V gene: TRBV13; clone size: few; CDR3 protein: CASSYPMGGTYEQYF; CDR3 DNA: TGTGCCAGCAGCTACCCGATGGGGGGCACCTACGAGCAGTACTTC
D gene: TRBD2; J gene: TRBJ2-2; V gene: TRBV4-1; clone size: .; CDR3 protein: CASSTGTRDTGELFF; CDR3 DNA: TGCGCCAGCTCAACCGGGACTAGGGACACCGGGGAGCTGTTTTTT
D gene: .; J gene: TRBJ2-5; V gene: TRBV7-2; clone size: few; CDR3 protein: CASSLAVPGLETQYF; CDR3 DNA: TGTGCCAGCAGCTTAGCGGTCCCGGGACTAGAGACCCAGTACTTC
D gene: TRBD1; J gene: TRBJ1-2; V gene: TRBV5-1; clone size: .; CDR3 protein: CASSFGDRAWGYTF; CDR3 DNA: TGCGCCAGCAGCTTTGGGGACAGGGCTTGGGGCTACACCTTC
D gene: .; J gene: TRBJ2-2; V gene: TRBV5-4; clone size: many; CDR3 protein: CASSLDPLTGELFF; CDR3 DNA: TGTGCCAGCAGCTTGGATCCCCTCACCGGGGAGCTGTTTTTT
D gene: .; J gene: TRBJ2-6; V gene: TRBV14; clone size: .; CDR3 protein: CASSRGWSGANVLTF; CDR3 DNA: TGTGCCAGCAGCCGGGGTTGGAGTGGGGCCAACGTCCTGACTTTC
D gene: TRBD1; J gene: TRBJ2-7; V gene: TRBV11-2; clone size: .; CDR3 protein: CASSFQGVPYEQYF; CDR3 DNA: TGTGCCAGCAGCTTCCAGGGGGTACCCTACGAGCAGTACTTC
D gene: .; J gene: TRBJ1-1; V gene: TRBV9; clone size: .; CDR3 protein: CASSAGKGARNTEAFF; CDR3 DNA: TGTGCCAGCAGCGCCGGGAAAGGGGCGCGGAACACTGAAGCTTTCTTT
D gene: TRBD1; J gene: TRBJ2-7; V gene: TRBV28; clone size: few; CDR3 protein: CASSLLGDRAYEQYF; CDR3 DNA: TGTGCCAGCAGTTTATTAGGGGACAGGGCCTACGAGCAGTACTTC
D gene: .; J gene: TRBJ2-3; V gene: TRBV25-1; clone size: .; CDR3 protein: CASSEGGRVMDTQYF; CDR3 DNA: TGTGCCAGCAGTGAGGGGGGGCGAGTGATGGATACGCAGTATTTT
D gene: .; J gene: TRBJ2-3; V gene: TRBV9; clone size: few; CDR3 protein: CASSVETDTQYF; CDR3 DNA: TGTGCCAGCAGCGTAGAGACAGATACGCAGTATTTT
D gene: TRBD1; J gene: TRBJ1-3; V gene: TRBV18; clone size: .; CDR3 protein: CASSPFGTGPGNTIYF; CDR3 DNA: TGTGCCAGCTCACCGTTCGGGACAGGGCCTGGAAACACCATATATTTT
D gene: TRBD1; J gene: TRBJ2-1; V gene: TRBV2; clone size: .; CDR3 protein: CASSERTGGYNEQFF; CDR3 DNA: TGTGCCAGCAGTGAGCGGACAGGGGGATACAATGAGCAGTTCTTC
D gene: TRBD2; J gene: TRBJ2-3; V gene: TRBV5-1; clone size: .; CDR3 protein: CASSLSGASTDTQYF; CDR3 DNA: TGCGCCAGCAGCCTCAGCGGGGCCAGCACAGATACGCAGTATTTT
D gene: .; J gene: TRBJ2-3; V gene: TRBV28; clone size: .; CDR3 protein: CASSPGQLTDTQYF; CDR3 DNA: TGTGCCAGCAGTCCAGGACAGCTCACAGATACGCAGTATTTT
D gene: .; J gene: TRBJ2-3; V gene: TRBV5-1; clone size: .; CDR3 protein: CASSFRQVTDTQYF; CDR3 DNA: TGCGCCAGCAGCTTCAGACAGGTCACAGATACGCAGTATTTT
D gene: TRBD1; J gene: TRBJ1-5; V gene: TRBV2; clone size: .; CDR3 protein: CASQDRANQPQHF; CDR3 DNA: TGTGCCAGCCAGGACAGGGCCAATCAGCCCCAGCATTTT
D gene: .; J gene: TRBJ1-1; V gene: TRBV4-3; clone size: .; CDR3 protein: CASSQDQIGEAFF; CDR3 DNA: TGCGCCAGCAGCCAAGATCAAATAGGAGAAGCTTTCTTT
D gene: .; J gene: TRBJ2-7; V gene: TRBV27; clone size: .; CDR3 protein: CASRRVIISSYEQYF; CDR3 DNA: TGTGCCAGCCGAAGGGTCATCATAAGCTCCTACGAGCAGTACTTC